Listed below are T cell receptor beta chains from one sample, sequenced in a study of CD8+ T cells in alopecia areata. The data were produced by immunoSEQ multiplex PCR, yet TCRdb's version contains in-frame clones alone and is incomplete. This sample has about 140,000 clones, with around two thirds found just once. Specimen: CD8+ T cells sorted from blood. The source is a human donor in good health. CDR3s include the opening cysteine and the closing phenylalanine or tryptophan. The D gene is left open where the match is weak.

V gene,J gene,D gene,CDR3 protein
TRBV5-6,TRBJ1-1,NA,CASSLRTGFTEAFF
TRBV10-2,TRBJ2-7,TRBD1,CASSKLTGGYPREEQYF
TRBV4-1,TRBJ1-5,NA,CASSQDIPGGMSNQPQHF
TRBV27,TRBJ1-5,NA,CASSWNSNQPQHF
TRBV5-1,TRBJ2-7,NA,CASSLGDGYEQYF
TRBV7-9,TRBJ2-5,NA,CASSLEGGSSETQYF
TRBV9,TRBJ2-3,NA,CASSVAGGTSTDTQYF
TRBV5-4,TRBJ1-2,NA,CASSWAFNYGYTF
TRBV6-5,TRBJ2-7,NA,CASSSAQGPVYEQYF
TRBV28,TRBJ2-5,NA,CASSLTPYQETQYF
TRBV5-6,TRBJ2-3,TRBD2,CASSETSGVSDTQYF
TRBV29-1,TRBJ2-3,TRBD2,CSATGLAGVSTDTQYF